What follows describes a single T cell receptor beta chain. Its target is not known. These data belong to a study of shared clonotypes between healthy human individuals. Across the whole study: The study drew on a couple of women and three men aged 18 to 49 as donors. Study observations and caveats: Memory subsets generally showed lower estimated richness than naive subsets.

All donors were healthy HIV-negative adults lacking recent acute infections or vaccinations. The data were produced by immunoSEQ multiplex PCR, yet TCRdb's version contains in-frame clones alone and is incomplete. This sample has some 2,100,000 clones, with approximately 96% found just once. Sequenced: naive CD4+ T cells sorted from blood. The subset: CD45RA+ positively selected. This clonotype was obtained from a man aged 18 to 29 in good health.

CDR3 nucleotides: TGTGCCAGCAGCTTAGTTCCGAGCGGGGACGGAAACACCATATATTTT. Translating it yields CASSLVPSGDGNTIYF. V usage is TRBV7-2 and J usage is TRBJ1-3, with D perhaps TRBD1 (5 bases). This CDR3 is 16 amino acids long. CDR1 and CDR2 (germline): SGHTA, FQGNSA. Trimming pared 1 base from V and 4 bases from J, leaving 14 bases between.